This T cell receptor (beta chain) stems from a study of T-cell reconstitution after alpha-beta-depleted transplantation in children. V shed 6 bases and J 5 bases; nucleotides not matched to a gene: 9. This CDR3 is built from 13 residues. CDR1 and CDR2 (germline): SQVTM, ANQGSEA. This clonotype was counted ten times or more. TCRbeta library preparation incorporated unique molecular identifiers. A single record per CDR3 protein comes from TCRdb applying MiXCR to the PCR reads. The sample carries 300,000 to 400,000 distinct CDR3 sequences, 15% to 20% recorded once. The sample consisted of PBMCs, mostly from graft donor cells, taken 360 days after TCRalphabeta/CD19-depleted stem cell transplant. The receptor was derived from a male patient aged 2-9 years who had a stem cell transplant for acute lymphoblastic leukemia, so the T cells may come from the graft donor. The J gene is TRBJ2-7, the V gene TRBV29-1, with 8 bases matching TRBD2. CDR3 amino acids: CSVESGRVNEQYF. The CDR3 bases are TGCAGCGTGGAAAGCGGGAGAGTCAACGAGCAGTACTTC.